This record looks at one T cell receptor (beta chain) sequence and its context. Its antigen is still unknown. These data are taken from a study of T cell repertoires and HLA-DP antigens. Overall study: The donors, ranging 18-to-29 to 60-to-69 years, included a couple of males and one female. Pre-culture CD4+ samples used roughly 1,300 ng DNA versus about 220 ng for CD137+CD4+ sorts. Study-wide points: Sorted CD137+ cells had clonality around 0.39 against both alloantigens, versus 0.03 to 0.05 pre-culture.

Untouched CD4+ T cells were bead-isolated at approximately 98% purity. V was clipped by 3 bases and J by 4 bases; unmatched bases: 2. The CDR3 sequence is 16 residues long. Germline V lookup: CDR1 SGHDT, CDR2 YYEEEE. Here immunoSEQ multiplex PCR was the method, and the copy in TCRdb shows in-frame clones only, minus some. The sample gives over 60,000 clones, about four fifths of which show up once; around 1.5% is in the top ten. V is TRBV5-6 and J is TRBJ2-1; TRBD2 matches at 15 bases. The sequencing sample was made of CD4+ T cells from PBMCs. The clonotype originates from a man aged 60 to 69 in good health and CMV-seronegative. This CDR3 reads CASSSGLAGGYNEQFF. The CDR3 DNA is TGTGCCAGCAGCTCCGGACTAGCGGGAGGGTACAATGAGCAGTTCTTC. Looking up the rest from reference TRBV5-6 and TRBJ2-1 gives the full variable domain: DAGVTQSPTHLIKTRGQQVTLRCSPKSGHDTVSWYQQALGQGPQFIFQYYEEEERQRGNFPDRFSGHQFPNYSSELNVNALLLGDSALYLCASSSGLAGGYNEQFFGPGTRLTVL.